This T cell receptor (beta chain) was identified during a study of T cell changes during pregnancy in multiple sclerosis. This clone has just a few counts. Here immunoSEQ multiplex PCR was the method, and the copy in TCRdb shows in-frame clones only, minus some. The data contain 34,000 or so clones, roughly 93% of them singletons. The germline CDR1 and CDR2 sequences are LGHNA and YSLEER. V lost 3 bases and J lost 5; bases outside the gene matches: 5. This CDR3 has 14 residues. The chain couples TRBV4-3 to TRBJ1-1; 8 bases are a match to TRBD1. The receptor comes from a female donor in good health, enrolled as a control in a pregnancy study. Source: peripheral blood, taken in the second trimester of pregnancy. CDR3 bases: TGCGCCAGCAGCCAGGACAGGGAAGGGACTGAAGCTTTCTTT. It translates to CASSQDREGTEAFF.